The following is a T cell receptor beta chain sequence with its context. In the authors' workflow: By means of reference gene primer amplification, nucleated cell counts were estimated. Clones were sequenced by immunoSEQ multiplex PCR, and TCRdb holds only the in-frame ones, with some missing. The V and J calls and clone size are taken from that table; D and trimming were inferred from the DNA. This table has 90,000 to 140,000 clones, roughly 81% appearing once. These data come from a study of blood T cell repertoires in COVID-19. Study-wide context: Samples came from the United States, Italy and Spain, spanning acute and convalescent COVID-19. T cells, B-cell-depleted T cells, or PBMCs provided the cDNA or gDNA that served as material.

V was cut by 4 bases and J by 4 bases, with 12 bases left in between. Per germline, CDR1 LGHNA and CDR2 YNFKEQ. The CDR3 loop spans 14 amino acids. Sample: peripheral blood. The V call is TRBV4-2, the J call TRBJ2-3, with a possible D match to TRBD2 (6 bases). This TCR derives from a woman in her sixties or seventies with acute or convalescent COVID-19. The CDR3, as DNA: TGTGCCAGCAGCCGGGAACTAGCCCCAGATACGCAGTATTTT. The encoded protein is CASSRELAPDTQYF.